These 10 T cell receptor beta chains were sequenced from one sample in a study of glioma-infiltrating T cells. TCR alpha and beta CDR3 regions were amplified from RNA using iRepertoire nested multiplex PCR. MiXCR, applied by TCRdb to the multiplex PCR reads, yields one record per CDR3 protein. The sample lists some 85,000 distinct CDR3 sequences, 20% to 25% seen once, with under 8.5% in the top ten. Sequencing input: glioma tissue, nonneoplastic brain tissue, or PBMCs (not recorded which). Receptor source: a human donor with low-grade glioma or glioblastoma, undergoing nonglioma brain surgery, or in good health (not recorded which).

Many counts were recorded for this clonotype. One junction end does not reproduce the germline sequence, and a read error may be involved. This chain links TRBV2 with TRBJ1-2; D perhaps matches TRBD1 (5 bases). Germline V gene data show CDR1 as SNHLY and CDR2 as FYNNEI. The CDR3 spans 13 residues. The CDR3 region is CASSPSNRGELAF. As DNA, the CDR3 is TGTGCCAGCAGTCCCTCGAATAGAGGGGAGTTAGCCTTC.

This clonotype has ten or more counts. CDR3 sequence: CASSQDTKTQYF. In DNA, the CDR3 is TGTGCCAGCAGCCAAGATACGAAGACCCAGTACTTC. V is TRBV3-1 and J is TRBJ2-5; D is undetermined. CDR3 size: 12 residues. CDR1 is LGHDT and CDR2 is YNNKEL in the germline V gene (reference sequence). V was trimmed by 0 bases and J by 6 bases, leaving 5 bases between them.

This clonotype was seen only a few times. The chain carries TRBV7-8 and TRBJ2-2; no reliable D call. The CDR3 consists of 13 residues. Trimming pared 1 base from V and 1 base from J, leaving 1 base between. CDR1 and CDR2 (germline): SGHVS, FQNEAQ. In nucleotides, the CDR3 is TGTGCCAGCAGCTTAGGGAACACCGGGGAGCTGTTTTTT. It yields the protein CASSLGNTGELFF. Drawing the rest from reference TRBV7-8 and TRBJ2-2, the complete variable domain is GAGVSQSPRYKVAKRGQDVALRCDPISGHVSLFWYQQALGQGPEFLTYFQNEAQLDKSGLPSDRFFAERPEGSVSTLKIQRTQQEDSAVYLCASSLGNTGELFFGEGSRLTVL.

The chain links TRBV11-2 to TRBJ2-3; TRBD2 matches 7 bases. Germline CDR1 is SGHAT and CDR2 is FQNNGV. With V trimmed by 5 bases and J by 5 bases, 7 bases remained unmatched. The CDR3 sequence is 14 residues long. The CDR3 DNA reads as TGTGCCAGCAGCCCAACGCGGGGGATAGATACGCAGTATTTT. It translates to CASSPTRGIDTQYF.

Many counts were recorded for this clonotype. The J gene is TRBJ2-5, the V gene TRBV6-1, with D hard to call. V lost 5 bases, J lost 7 bases, and 5 bases lay in between. The CDR3 extends over 10 amino acids. CDR1 is MNHNS, CDR2 SASEGT, per germline. Here the CDR3 reads CASSPWTQYF. The DNA for the CDR3 is TGTGCCAGCAGTCCGTGGACCCAGTACTTC.

This clonotype was seen repeatedly, ten times or more. This sequence joins TRBV12-3 or TRBV12-4 and TRBJ2-7; 7 bases align to TRBD1. V shed 11 bases, J shed 8 bases, and the junction held 12 bases outside the gene matches. The CDR3 is 12 amino acids. The CDR3 spells CAGRQGSGKQYF. CDR3 DNA: TGTGCCGGACGACAGGGTTCGGGGAAGCAGTACTTC.

This clonotype was counted ten times or more. The chain has TRBV6-2 or TRBV6-3 and TRBJ2-5, with TRBD2 matching 13 bases. CDR3 length: 16 residues. The J segment lost 5 bases and the V segment lost 8 bases, leaving 11 bases of the junction unmatched. Germline V CDR1 and CDR2: MNHEY, SVGEGT. CDR3 protein: CASVRLAGGLRETQYF. The CDR3 nucleotides read TGTGCCAGCGTGCGACTAGCGGGAGGTCTTAGGGAGACCCAGTACTTC.

This clonotype was detected many times. J is TRBJ2-7 and V is TRBV4-2, with TRBD2 matching over 7 bases. The germline CDR1 and CDR2 sequences are LGHNA and YNFKEQ. The CDR3 consists of 14 residues. V shed 3 bases, J shed 5 bases, and the junction held 7 bases outside the gene matches. The CDR3 protein is CASSQWGGTDEQYF. The DNA of the CDR3 is TGTGCCAGCAGCCAGTGGGGGGGTACGGACGAGCAGTACTTC.

This clonotype has ten or more counts. The gene calls are TRBV2 and TRBJ1-5; TRBD1 agrees at 7 bases. Per germline, CDR1 SNHLY and CDR2 FYNNEI. The CDR3 runs 15 residues. Losses at the gene ends were 6 bases for V and 4 bases for J; bases not matched to a gene: 9. The CDR3 spells CASRSRTGGNQPQHF. CDR3 nucleotides: TGTGCCAGCAGGAGCCGGACAGGCGGTAATCAGCCCCAGCATTTT.

Regarding this clonotype: A read error may account for a junction end that differs from germline. V and J are TRBV4-3 and TRBJ2-7; no definite D call. The germline CDR1 and CDR2 sequences are LGHNA and YSLEER. The CDR3 sequence is 13 residues long. CDR3 DNA: TGCTCCAGCAGCCAAGGGCAGGCCTACGAGCAGTACTTC. It specifies CSSSQGQAYEQYF.